The 25 T cell receptor beta chains reported below all come from one sample, sequenced in a study of blood T cell repertoires in COVID-19. The assay was immunoSEQ multiplex PCR, and TCRdb's table has in-frame clones only and misses some. The sample holds about 140,000 clones; around 78% are singletons and the top ten take approximately 4.5%. The sequenced sample consisted of peripheral blood. The source of these receptors is a woman older than 75 with active or convalescent COVID-19.

This rearrangement joins TRBV5-1 to TRBJ2-5, with 11 bases that match TRBD2. The germline CDR1 and CDR2 sequences are SGHRS and YFSETQ. The CDR3 has 16 residues. Unmatched junction bases numbered 7, after V lost 4 bases and J lost 2 bases. CDR3 region: CASSPATSGMQETQYF. The CDR3 nucleotides read TGCGCCAGCAGCCCGGCGACTAGCGGGATGCAAGAGACCCAGTACTTC.

The rearrangement uses TRBV5-1 and TRBJ2-3, with unresolved D. The V and J ends lost 0 bases and 5 bases respectively, with 4 bases between them. Germline loops: CDR1 SGHRS, CDR2 YFSETQ. The CDR3 spans 12 residues. CDR3 protein: CASSLALDTQYF. CDR3 nucleotides: TGCGCCAGCAGCTTGGCTCTAGATACGCAGTATTTT.

J is TRBJ1-2 and V is TRBV6-5; no firm D call. The CDR3 is made up of 12 amino acids. Trimming cost V 6 bases and J 5 bases, with 10 bases left between them. CDR1 and CDR2 from the germline V gene are MNHEY and SVGAGI. CDR3 amino acids: CASSAAPYGYTF. CDR3 DNA: TGTGCCAGCAGCGCCGCGCCTTATGGCTACACCTTC.

This chain joins TRBV10-3 and TRBJ1-2; possibly TRBD1 for D (6 bases). Trimming shortened V by 4 bases and J by 4 bases, and 13 bases separated the two germline ends. The CDR3 consists of 14 residues. Per germline, CDR1 ENHRY and CDR2 SYGVKD. The CDR3 sequence is CAISVQGISYGYTF. CDR3 nucleotide sequence: TGTGCCATCAGTGTTCAGGGGATCTCCTATGGCTACACCTTC.

The chain employs TRBV30 and TRBJ2-2; TRBD2 is a possible D gene (5 bases). The CDR3 spans 15 residues. The germline V gene encodes CDR1 GTSNPN and CDR2 SVGIG (reference sequence). Trimming shortened V by 2 bases and J by 6 bases, and 16 bases separated the two germline ends. CDR3 nucleotides: TGTGCCTGGAGTTTACGAGGGCTCCGGTCCGGGGAGCTGTTTTTT. Encoded protein: CAWSLRGLRSGELFF.

As concerns this clone: An end of the junction does not agree with germline; a read error may underlie this. This chain uses TRBV18 with TRBJ2-3; 13 bases line up with TRBD2. CDR1 and CDR2 from the germline V gene are KGHSH and LQKENI. The CDR3 covers 17 residues. Here the CDR3 reads CASSPTSGGAQTDTLYF. In nucleotides, the CDR3 is TGTGCCAGCTCACCAACTAGCGGGGGGGCTCAAACAGATACGCTGTATTTT.

The table lists this clone with many counts. The chain uses TRBV11-2 and TRBJ2-1, with a possible D match to TRBD2 (5 bases). This CDR3 comprises 14 residues. CDR1 and CDR2 from the germline V gene are SGHAT and FQNNGV. Trimming removed 0 bases at V and 8 bases at J, with 11 bases between. The CDR3 is CASSLDRGSDEQFF. CDR3 sequence (DNA): TGTGCCAGCAGCTTAGATCGGGGTAGCGATGAGCAGTTCTTC.

The chain uses TRBV5-6 and TRBJ2-1; a weak D match, TRBD1 (5 bases). The germline V and J ends were trimmed by 1 base and 8 bases, with 13 bases remaining between them. Germline V gene sequence: CDR1 SGHDT, CDR2 YYEEEE. This CDR3 has 14 residues. The CDR3 DNA is TGTGCCAGCAGCTTGAAGACGGGCAGGGATGAGCAGTTCTTC. Encoded protein: CASSLKTGRDEQFF.

The gene calls are TRBV4-1 and TRBJ1-2; TRBD1 is a possible D gene (5 bases). The CDR3 runs 14 residues. Trimming removed 3 bases at V and 4 bases at J, with 12 bases between. Germline V gene lookup returns CDR1 MGHRA and CDR2 YSYEKL. The CDR3 loop reads CASSQEVGGYGYTF. Written as DNA, the CDR3 is TGCGCCAGCAGCCAGGAGGTGGGGGGCTATGGCTACACCTTC.

The rearrangement links TRBV3-1 (or the pseudogene TRBV3-2) to TRBJ2-2; 8 nucleotides line up with TRBD2. There are 15 residues in the CDR3. Germline trimming cut 2 bases from V and 4 bases from J; bases unmatched to any gene: 3. Germline lookup yields CDR1 LGHDT and CDR2 YNNKEL (reference sequence). In nucleotides, the CDR3 is TGTGCCAGCAGCCAAAAAGCGGGGGCCACCGGGGAGCTGTTTTTT. The encoded protein is CASSQKAGATGELFF.

The chain combines TRBV30 with TRBJ1-2; 8 bases agree with TRBD1. The junction had 4 bases not matched to a gene; V was cut back by 1 base and J by 0 bases. The germline V gene encodes CDR1 GTSNPN and CDR2 SVGIG (reference sequence). The CDR3 is 15 amino acids. Here the CDR3 DNA reads TGTGCCTGGAGTGACAGGGGGAGAGCTAACTATGGCTACACCTTC. Translated: CAWSDRGRANYGYTF.

This clone was observed a handful of times. The chain couples TRBV7-2 to TRBJ1-3; 7 bases agree with TRBD1. Germline trimming cut 5 bases from V and 0 bases from J; bases unmatched to any gene: 4. The CDR3 consists of 15 residues. Germline CDR1 SGHTA, CDR2 FQGNSA. The CDR3 here is CASSITGVSGNTIYF. The CDR3 DNA sequence: TGTGCCAGCAGCATAACAGGGGTCTCTGGAAACACCATATATTTT.

The chain combines TRBV27 with TRBJ2-2, with 9 positions matching TRBD1. The junction had 6 bases not matched to a gene; V was cut back by 7 bases and J by 6 bases. This CDR3 is 14 amino acids long. Germline-derived CDR1 and CDR2 are MNHEY and SMNVEV (reference sequence). For the CDR3, the DNA is TGTGCCAGCATGGGACAGGGATTACCCGGGGAGCTGTTTTTT. This sequence encodes CASMGQGLPGELFF.

The V gene is TRBV4-1, the J gene TRBJ1-1; D not resolved. V lost 4 bases to trimming and J lost 1 base, with 13 bases between them. The V gene's germline CDR1 is MGHRA and CDR2 YSYEKL. The CDR3 is 15 residues long. For the CDR3, the DNA is TGCGCCAGCAGCCTCGAAGCGCGGGGGAACACTGAAGCTTTCTTT. It is translated as CASSLEARGNTEAFF.

The chain combines TRBV7-2 with TRBJ2-3, with D possibly being TRBD1 (6 bases). The CDR3 loop spans 15 amino acids. V gave up 3 bases and J gave up 2 bases, with 12 bases separating them. Germline V gene sequence: CDR1 SGHTA, CDR2 FQGNSA. The CDR3: CASSFYRAHTDTQYF. CDR3 bases: TGTGCCAGCAGCTTTTACAGGGCTCACACAGATACGCAGTATTTT.

V is TRBV3-1 (or the pseudogene TRBV3-2) and J is TRBJ1-3; D is undetermined. This CDR3 has 16 residues. The ends were cut back, 4 bases at V and 4 bases at J, with 17 bases in the middle. The germline CDR1 and CDR2 sequences are LGHDT and YNNKEL (reference sequence). The CDR3 nucleotides read TGTGCCAGCAGCCCCTACGTGGATTCGAGGGGAAACACCATATATTTT. Residues: CASSPYVDSRGNTIYF.

The rearrangement links TRBV18 to TRBJ1-4; TRBD1 agrees at 7 bases. This CDR3 region has 16 residues. The V gene's germline CDR1 is KGHSH and CDR2 LQKENI. Losses at the gene ends were 5 bases for V and 3 bases for J; bases not matched to a gene: 9. Here the CDR3 reads CASSKNRGSSNEKLFF. The CDR3 DNA reads TGTGCCAGCTCAAAGAACAGGGGCTCATCTAATGAAAAACTGTTTTTT.

This clone was observed a handful of times. The germline gene is not matched at one end of the junction; a read error may be the cause. V usage is TRBV12-3 or TRBV12-4 and J usage is TRBJ1-1, with D uncertain. The CDR3 length is 11 residues. The DNA for the CDR3 is TGTGCCAGCAGTTGGAACAGTGAAGCTTTCTTT. Encoded protein: CASSWNSEAFF.

The rearrangement uses TRBV7-2 and TRBJ1-1, with a tentative D call TRBD1 (5 bases). The germline gives CDR1 SGHTA, CDR2 FQGNSA. The CDR3 loop spans 15 amino acids. V was clipped by 0 bases and J by 4 bases, with 12 bases between them. The CDR3: CASSLARLGATEAFF. The CDR3 DNA follows: TGTGCCAGCAGCTTAGCTCGGTTAGGGGCCACTGAAGCTTTCTTT.

V gene TRBV6-6 combines with J gene TRBJ2-2; weak D call: TRBD2 (6 bases). The CDR3 covers 13 residues. CDR1 MNHNY and CDR2 SVGAGI come from the germline V gene (reference sequence). Trimming shortened V by 5 bases and J by 5 bases, and 9 bases separated the two germline ends. The CDR3 is CASSRGETGELFF. The CDR3 coding sequence is TGTGCCAGCAGTCGCGGGGAGACCGGGGAGCTGTTTTTT.

The rearrangement uses TRBV13 and TRBJ2-7; D is unresolved. The V gene's germline CDR1 is PRHDT and CDR2 FYEKMQ (reference sequence). The ends were cut back, 3 bases at V and 2 bases at J, with 11 bases in the middle. The CDR3 loop spans 14 amino acids. CDR3 DNA sequence: TGTGCCAGCAGCTTTTCCGACATAGCCTACGAGCAGTACTTC. This translates into CASSFSDIAYEQYF.

The chain carries TRBV5-4 and TRBJ2-1; possible D gene TRBD2, 7 bases. Germline V lookup: CDR1 SGHNT, CDR2 YYREEE (reference sequence). The V and J ends lost 0 bases and 2 bases respectively, with 12 bases between them. This CDR3 has 16 residues. The CDR3 DNA follows: TGTGCCAGCAGCTTGGGAGGGGGGGCAACCTACAATGAGCAGTTCTTC. Protein sequence: CASSLGGGATYNEQFF.

V gene TRBV4-1 combines with J gene TRBJ1-2; D is unresolved. Deletions cut 0 bases from V and 2 bases from J, with 10 bases between. Germline assignment: CDR1 MGHRA and CDR2 YSYEKL. The CDR3 consists of 15 residues. The CDR3 DNA reads TGCGCCAGCAGCCAAGATCGGGTGAGCAACTATGGCTACACCTTC. It encodes CASSQDRVSNYGYTF.

The chain employs TRBV4-1 and TRBJ2-7; TRBD2 matches 10 bases. This CDR3 has 17 residues. In germline, CDR1 is MGHRA, CDR2 YSYEKL. Losses at the gene ends were 1 base for V and 6 bases for J; bases not matched to a gene: 12. The CDR3 bases are TGCGCCAGCAGCCAAGCGATTAGCGGGGGGCAAGTTCGCGAGCAGTACTTC. Its protein product is CASSQAISGGQVREQYF.

This rearrangement joins TRBV6-5 to TRBJ2-7, with D possibly matching TRBD1 (6 bases). V was pared by 2 bases and J by 1 base, with 12 bases between. The germline CDR1 and CDR2 sequences are MNHEY and SVGAGI. This CDR3 is built from 15 residues. This chain's CDR3 is CASSYQGPPSYEQYF. The CDR3 nucleotides read TGTGCCAGCAGTTACCAGGGGCCACCGTCCTACGAGCAGTACTTC.